This T cell receptor beta chain stems from a study of metastatic and nonmetastatic thyroid tumors. About the research overall: The comparison covered peripheral blood and tumor or nodule tissue in malignant and benign thyroid patients.

Ahead of thyroid surgery, no patient had received treatment of any kind. As handled by the study authors: Variation in CDR3 across clinicopathological groups served as the basis for constructing a distant-metastasis classifier in papillary thyroid cancer. TCRdb reassembled clones from the PCR reads with MiXCR. TCRdb, not the authors, supplied the V and J calls. Altogether tens of thousands of clones are present, about 24% being singletons, with the ten largest covering 14% to 15%. Trimming took 4 bases from V and 1 from J; bases not matched to a gene: 6. The CDR3 contains 15 residues. Germline assignment: CDR1 MNHEY and CDR2 SMNVEV (reference sequence). This clone appeared many times.

Sample: blood. The clonotype comes from a female donor with papillary thyroid cancer or a benign thyroid nodule (not recorded which). Some clones in this sample may be carry-over from other donors' samples. This chain links TRBV27 with TRBJ2-5; 7 bases match TRBD1. The CDR3 reads CASSWGRGRQETQYF. In nucleotides, the CDR3 is TGTGCCAGCAGTTGGGGAAGGGGGCGCCAAGAGACCCAGTACTTC.